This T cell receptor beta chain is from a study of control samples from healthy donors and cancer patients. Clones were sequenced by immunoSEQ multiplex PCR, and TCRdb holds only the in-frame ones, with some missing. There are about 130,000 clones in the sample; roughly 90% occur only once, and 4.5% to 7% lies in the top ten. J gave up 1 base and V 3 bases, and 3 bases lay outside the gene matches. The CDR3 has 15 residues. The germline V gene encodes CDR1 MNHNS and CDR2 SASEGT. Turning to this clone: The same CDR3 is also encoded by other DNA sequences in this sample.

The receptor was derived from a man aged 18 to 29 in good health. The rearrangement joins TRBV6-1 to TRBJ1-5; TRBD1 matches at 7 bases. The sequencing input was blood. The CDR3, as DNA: TGTGCCAGCAGTGATGGGGACAGAAGCAATCAGCCCCAGCATTTT. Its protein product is CASSDGDRSNQPQHF.